These 25 T cell receptor beta chains share one sample of origin, sequenced in a study of cytomegalovirus exposure and HLA in healthy donors. The PCR had 60 Vbeta and 13 Jbeta primers. Repertoires were generated with immunoSEQ multiplex PCR, while TCRdb's copy carries only in-frame clones and drops some. The sample lists some 150,000 clones; about three fifths were seen once. The sample was PBMCs. These receptors all come from a woman aged 60-70 years in good health and CMV-seropositive.

This chain uses TRBV5-4 with TRBJ1-1; D unclear. This CDR3 spans 15 amino acids. In germline, CDR1 is SGHNT, CDR2 YYREEE (reference sequence). Trimming pared 4 bases from V and 1 base from J, leaving 14 bases between. This CDR3 is CASSPYGPGNTEAFF. As DNA, the CDR3 is TGTGCCAGCAGCCCTTACGGCCCGGGGAACACTGAAGCTTTCTTT.

This chain connects TRBV19 to TRBJ2-4; D is perhaps TRBD2 (5 bases). Trimming removed 6 bases at V and 6 bases at J, with 15 bases between. CDR1 and CDR2 (germline): LNHDA, SQIVND (reference sequence). The CDR3 consists of 14 residues. CDR3 sequence: CASSDVGVRNIQYF. The CDR3 nucleotides read TGTGCCAGTAGCGACGTGGGAGTTAGAAACATTCAGTACTTC.

The CDR3 bases are TGTGCCAGCAGTTCTAGCGGAGGAGGGAATGAGCAGTTCTTC. This encodes CASSSSGGGNEQFF. The chain uses TRBV6-5 and TRBJ2-1, with 7 bases lining up with TRBD2. The V and J ends lost 4 bases and 7 bases, in that order; junction bases with no gene match: 7. The length of the CDR3 is 14 residues. The V gene's germline CDR1 is MNHEY and CDR2 SVGAGI.

The chain carries TRBV28 and TRBJ2-1, with D possibly being TRBD1 (8 bases). This CDR3 has 11 residues. CDR1 MDHEN and CDR2 SYDVKM come from the germline V gene. V gave up 11 bases and J gave up 7 bases, with 12 bases separating them. In DNA form, the CDR3 reads TGTGCCTCACAGGGGGGGAATGAGCAGTTCTTC. Amino acid sequence: CASQGGNEQFF.

V usage is TRBV7-2 and J usage is TRBJ2-1; 12 bases align to TRBD2. The V gene's germline CDR1 is SGHTA and CDR2 FQGNSA. The ends lost 6 bases at V and 4 bases at J; junction bases unmatched: 4. The CDR3 totals 15 residues. The DNA of the CDR3 is TGTGCCAGCAGTCTAGGGACTAGCGGGTACAATGAGCAGTTCTTC. Residues: CASSLGTSGYNEQFF.

This clone was detected a few times. The CDR3, as DNA: TGTGCCAGCAGCGTAGGGGGACAGGGGCAAGAGACCCAGTACTTC. Translated: CASSVGGQGQETQYF. The chain employs TRBV9 and TRBJ2-5, with 10 bases aligning to TRBD1. J lost 2 bases, V lost 0 bases, and 1 base had no gene match. The CDR3 contains 15 residues. Germline CDR1 and CDR2: SGDLS and YYNGEE.

The V gene is TRBV6-1, the J gene TRBJ2-3, with D maybe TRBD1 (5 bases). Trimming removed 4 bases at V and 3 bases at J, with 11 bases between. The CDR3 is 14 residues long. Germline CDR1 is MNHNS and CDR2 is SASEGT. CDR3 region: CASSATRDTDTQYF. CDR3 nucleotides: TGTGCCAGCAGTGCCACCAGGGATACAGATACGCAGTATTTT.

This clone was detected a few times. The chain has TRBV5-4 and TRBJ1-4; weak D call: TRBD1 (6 bases). Between the trimmed V and J ends, which lost 2 bases and 8 bases, there was a span of 16 bases. Germline V gene lookup returns CDR1 SGHNT and CDR2 YYREEE (reference sequence). CDR3 size: 15 residues. The DNA for the CDR3 is TGTGCCAGCAGCTTAGGGGGTTCGGCAAGGGAAAAACTGTTTTTT. Its translation is CASSLGGSAREKLFF.

The chain is built from TRBV7-9 and TRBJ2-1, with a weak D call TRBD2 (7 bases). Germline CDR1 is SEHNR and CDR2 is FQNEAQ (reference sequence). CDR3 length equals 14 residues. V gave up 6 bases and J gave up 8 bases, with 17 bases separating them. CDR3 in DNA: TGTGCCAGCAGTTGGGGGGCTAGCGGTTATGAGCAGTTCTTC. Protein product: CASSWGASGYEQFF.

The rearrangement uses TRBV19 and TRBJ1-2; possible D gene TRBD1, 6 bases. This CDR3 has 10 residues. The germline gives CDR1 LNHDA, CDR2 SQIVND (reference sequence). Trimming removed 8 bases from V and 7 bases from J, with 8 bases in between. CDR3 DNA sequence: TGTGCCAGTGGCAGGGGTGGCTACACCTTC. Translation: CASGRGGYTF.

This sequence joins TRBV30 and TRBJ2-3; TRBD2 agrees at 7 bases. The CDR3 spans 15 residues. Germline V lookup: CDR1 GTSNPN, CDR2 SVGIG (reference sequence). The junction had 7 bases not matched to a gene; V was cut back by 0 bases and J by 4 bases. The CDR3 DNA is TGTGCCTGGAGTGTCGGGCGGGAGAACTCAGATACGCAGTATTTT. This codes for CAWSVGRENSDTQYF.

This clone came up a few times. This sequence joins TRBV5-1 and TRBJ1-1, with no clear D. Between the trimmed V and J ends, which lost 4 bases and 1 base, there was a span of 11 bases. CDR3 size: 14 residues. Germline V gives CDR1 SGHRS, CDR2 YFSETQ. Here the CDR3 reads CASSGNEGNTEAFF. CDR3 DNA: TGCGCCAGCAGCGGAAACGAGGGGAACACTGAAGCTTTCTTT.

The gene calls are TRBV7-8 and TRBJ2-1, with D uncertain. CDR3 length equals 17 residues. V lost 0 bases to trimming and J lost 0 bases, with 12 bases between them. Germline CDR1 is SGHVS and CDR2 is FQNEAQ. CDR3 sequence: CASSLAFAGSSYNEQFF. CDR3 in DNA: TGTGCCAGCAGCTTAGCGTTTGCAGGCAGCTCCTACAATGAGCAGTTCTTC.

Notes on this clone: The junction does not match germline at one end; this may be a read error. Other nucleotide sequences from this sample produce the same CDR3. V gene TRBV7-2 combines with J gene TRBJ1-5; D is possibly TRBD1 (6 bases). Germline-derived CDR1 and CDR2 are SGHTA and FQGNSA. CDR3 length equals 13 residues. The CDR3 spells CASSIQGNQPQHF. CDR3 coding DNA: TGTGCCAGCAGCATACAGGGCAATCAGCCTCAGCATTTT.

This clone was seen only a few times. The chain links TRBV18 to TRBJ2-1, with TRBD1 matching 7 bases. CDR1 KGHSH and CDR2 LQKENI come from the germline V gene. V lost 0 bases, J lost 8 bases, and 10 bases stayed unmatched. The CDR3 spans 16 residues. The CDR3 region has the DNA TGTGCCAGCTCACCACCTCCGGGACAGACGAGCTATGAGCAGTTCTTC. This encodes CASSPPPGQTSYEQFF.

The chain has TRBV19 and TRBJ2-7; a weak D match, TRBD2 (6 bases). Trimming shortened V by 5 bases and J by 2 bases, and 10 bases separated the two germline ends. Germline CDR1 LNHDA, CDR2 SQIVND (reference sequence). This CDR3 comprises 13 residues. CDR3 bases: TGTGCCAGTAGTGGGGGGTATACCTACGAGCAGTACTTC. Encoded protein: CASSGGYTYEQYF.

This chain uses TRBV9 with TRBJ2-1; TRBD1 matches 9 bases. The CDR3 loop spans 17 amino acids. The V segment lost 3 bases and the J segment 0 bases; nucleotides outside the gene matches: 7. Looked up from germline, CDR1 is SGDLS and CDR2 is YYNGEE. The CDR3 region has the DNA TGTGCCAGCAGCGCCACAGGGGGCCCCCTCTCCTACAATGAGCAGTTCTTC. As protein: CASSATGGPLSYNEQFF.

The chain has TRBV28 and TRBJ2-7, with 10 positions matching TRBD2. The length of the CDR3 is 16 residues. Trimming at V came to 5 bases and at J to 3 bases, leaving 10 bases not matched to a gene. CDR1 is MDHEN and CDR2 is SYDVKM in the germline V gene. CDR3 sequence reads: CASSPTGTSASYEQYF. The DNA of the CDR3 is TGTGCCAGCAGTCCTACCGGGACTAGCGCAAGCTACGAGCAGTACTTC.

This chain links TRBV27 with TRBJ1-6; the D gene is possibly TRBD1 (5 bases). CDR1 MNHEY and CDR2 SMNVEV come from the germline V gene (reference sequence). The germline V and J ends were trimmed by 2 bases and 10 bases, with 18 bases remaining between them. The CDR3 is made up of 16 amino acids. This CDR3 reads CASSLKPSGKGSPLHF. The CDR3 nucleotides are TGTGCCAGCAGTTTAAAACCCTCAGGCAAGGGGTCACCCCTCCACTTT.

In DNA, the CDR3 is TGTGCCAGCAGTTACAGTACCCAGGGGACGACTGAAGCTTTCTTT. It is translated as CASSYSTQGTTEAFF. This rearrangement joins TRBV6-5 to TRBJ1-1; perhaps TRBD1 as D (6 bases). Germline CDR1 is MNHEY and CDR2 is SVGAGI. V was trimmed by 2 bases and J by 5 bases, leaving 15 bases between them. This CDR3 contains 15 residues.

This clone has only one observation. The V call is TRBV7-9, the J call TRBJ2-5; D gene uncertain. The J call may be incorrect, as the DNA end agrees better with TRBJ2-7. The germline CDR1 and CDR2 sequences are SEHNR and FQNEAQ (reference sequence). This CDR3 spans 12 amino acids. The CDR3 is CASSLVPHEQYF. The CDR3 DNA sequence: TGTGCCAGCAGCTTAGTCCCCCACGAGCAGTACTTC.

There are a few counts of this clone. The chain uses TRBV19 and TRBJ2-2; the match to TRBD2 covers 7 bases. Per the germline V gene, CDR1 is LNHDA and CDR2 is SQIVND (reference sequence). This CDR3 has 17 amino acids. The trim removed 3 bases at V and 4 bases at J, leaving 11 bases unmatched. The CDR3 DNA follows: TGTGCCAGTAGTATTGGAGGGGCTAGCGGAATCACCGGGGAGCTGTTTTTT. This gives the protein CASSIGGASGITGELFF.

This clone was counted only a few times. The chain is built from TRBV11-1 and TRBJ2-3, with 7 bases lining up with TRBD1. The CDR3 consists of 15 residues. Germline values: CDR1 SGHAT, CDR2 FQDESV (reference sequence). With 6 bases clipped from V and 2 bases from J, the junction kept 8 bases outside the gene matches. The CDR3 loop reads CASRKDRLYTDTQYF. The CDR3 nucleotides are TGTGCCAGCAGAAAGGACAGGCTTTACACAGATACGCAGTATTTT.

The chain is built from TRBV30 and TRBJ2-7; D is unresolved. CDR1 and CDR2 from the germline V gene are GTSNPN and SVGIG (reference sequence). This CDR3 has 13 amino acids. Trimming shortened V by 2 bases and J by 2 bases, and 10 bases separated the two germline ends. CDR3 DNA sequence: TGTGCCTGGAGTTCTGGCTCCCCCTACGAGCAGTACTTC. Amino acids: CAWSSGSPYEQYF.

The gene calls are TRBV15 and TRBJ2-5, with 7 bases that match TRBD1. CDR3 length: 14 amino acids. The V gene end was trimmed by 6 bases and the J gene end by 5 bases; junction bases not matched to a gene: 9. In germline, CDR1 is LNHNV, CDR2 YYDKDF (reference sequence). The CDR3 sequence: CATSQTGLTETQYF. The DNA for the CDR3 is TGTGCCACCAGTCAGACAGGGTTGACGGAGACCCAGTACTTC.